These 14 T cell receptor beta chains came from one sample sequenced in a study of cytomegalovirus exposure and HLA in healthy donors. The primer mix had 60 Vbeta and 13 Jbeta primers. Libraries were prepared by immunoSEQ multiplex PCR; TCRdb keeps only in-frame clonotypes and omits some of them. The sample lists around 180,000 clones, about 80% occurring once. Sequencing was done on a sample of PBMCs. These TCRs come from a woman in her forties in good health and CMV-seronegative.

V usage is TRBV30 and J usage is TRBJ2-7, with a tentative D call TRBD2 (5 bases). Germline V gene lookup returns CDR1 GTSNPN and CDR2 SVGIG (reference sequence). The CDR3 is made up of 12 amino acids. Trimming removed 8 bases at V and 2 bases at J, with 13 bases between. DNA of the CDR3: TGTGCCGGGGAGTTCAGGACCTACGAGCAGTACTTC. Protein product: CAGEFRTYEQYF.

This CDR3 is CASSEVGAGNYTF. In DNA form, the CDR3 reads TGTGCCAGCAGTGAAGTCGGTGCAGGGAACTACACCTTC. This rearrangement joins TRBV6-1 to TRBJ1-2, with D perhaps TRBD1 (5 bases). This CDR3 has 13 amino acids. Germline loops: CDR1 MNHNS, CDR2 SASEGT. V lost 1 base and J lost 10, with 13 bases in between.

The V gene is TRBV29-1, the J gene TRBJ2-1, with D possibly matching TRBD2 (6 bases). The CDR3 length is 12 residues. Germline V gene sequence: CDR1 SQVTM, CDR2 ANQGSEA. V was shortened by 7 bases and J by 8 bases, with 15 bases between the two germline ends. The CDR3 DNA follows: TGCAGCGGCAAGACTAGTGGCGATGAGCAGTTCTTC. This translates into CSGKTSGDEQFF.

The table lists this clone with a few counts. V is TRBV11-3 and J is TRBJ1-6, with unresolved D. Trimming removed 1 base at V and 10 bases at J, with 8 bases between. The CDR3 consists of 13 residues. CDR1 SGHNT and CDR2 YENEEA come from the germline V gene. The CDR3 nucleotides are TGTGCCAGCAGCTTAGTTGCGGGATCACCCCTCCACTTT. Translation: CASSLVAGSPLHF.

The chain has TRBV9 and TRBJ2-1, with D unresolved. Germline V CDR1 and CDR2: SGDLS, YYNGEE. This CDR3 is built from 12 residues. Trimming cost V 2 bases and J 8 bases, with 8 bases left between them. The DNA for the CDR3 is TGTGCCAGCAGCGTGGGCCTGGATGAGCAGTTCTTC. It yields the protein CASSVGLDEQFF. The whole variable domain, filled in from reference TRBV9 and TRBJ2-1, reads DSGVTQTPKHLITATGQRVTLRCSPRSGDLSVYWYQQSLDQGLQFLIQYYNGEERAKGNILERFSAQQFPDLHSELNLSSLELGDSALYFCASSVGLDEQFFGPGTRLTVL.

The V call is TRBV5-1, the J call TRBJ2-3; a possible D gene is TRBD2 (6 bases). V lost 3 bases to trimming and J lost 3 bases, with 14 bases between them. Per germline, CDR1 SGHRS and CDR2 YFSETQ. This CDR3 spans 15 amino acids. The CDR3 DNA reads TGCGCCAGCAGCTCGGCGGGATCGCGGACAGATACGCAGTATTTT. Translated, it gives CASSSAGSRTDTQYF.

CDR3 protein: CASSEAGQGVFSYEQYF. The CDR3 DNA reads as TGTGCCAGCAGTGAAGCGGGGCAGGGGGTGTTCTCCTACGAGCAGTACTTC. The V call is TRBV6-1, the J call TRBJ2-7, with 7 positions matching TRBD1. V lost 0 bases and J lost 0; bases outside the gene matches: 8. This CDR3 region has 17 residues. From germline, CDR1 is MNHNS and CDR2 SASEGT.

This chain joins TRBV2 and TRBJ1-2, with D maybe TRBD1 (5 bases). V lost 5 bases, J lost 1 base, and 11 bases lay in between. Germline V gene lookup returns CDR1 SNHLY and CDR2 FYNNEI. CDR3 length: 14 residues. As DNA, the CDR3 is TGTGCCAGCAGTCTCTGGGGGGATAACTATGGCTACACCTTC. This translates into CASSLWGDNYGYTF. The variable domain in full, completed from reference TRBV2 and TRBJ1-2, reads EPEVTQTPSHQVTQMGQEVILRCVPISNHLYFYWYRQILGQKVEFLVSFYNNEISEKSEIFDDQFSVERPDGSNFTLKIRSTKLEDSAMYFCASSLWGDNYGYTFGSGTRLTVV.

This clone was counted only a few times. CDR3 sequence: CASSLETGTGLDGYTF. CDR3 DNA: TGTGCCAGCAGCTTGGAAACCGGGACAGGACTAGATGGCTACACCTTC. The chain is built from TRBV5-6 and TRBJ1-2; 8 bases agree with TRBD1. Germline assignment: CDR1 SGHDT and CDR2 YYEEEE. Trimming removed 0 bases from V and 6 bases from J; junction bases left unmatched: 10. This CDR3 spans 16 amino acids.

This chain links TRBV7-3 with TRBJ2-5; D call uncertain. V lost 2 bases, J lost 5 bases, and 9 bases lay in between. Germline CDR1 and CDR2: SGHTA and FQGTGA. The CDR3 sequence is 13 residues long. CDR3 protein: CASSLDTFETQYF. CDR3 DNA sequence: TGTGCCAGCAGCTTAGACACATTCGAGACCCAGTACTTC.

This chain links TRBV5-1 with TRBJ2-5, with 8 bases fitting TRBD2. The junction had 4 bases not matched to a gene; V was cut back by 5 bases and J by 1 base. This CDR3 is 14 amino acids long. Germline V CDR1 and CDR2: SGHRS, YFSETQ. CDR3 DNA: TGCGCCAGCAGACCTACTAGCGGCCAAGAGACCCAGTACTTC. This encodes CASRPTSGQETQYF.

The V call is TRBV18, the J call TRBJ1-1, with 9 bases lining up with TRBD1. V dropped 2 bases and J dropped 11; count of bases not matched to a gene: 3. Germline V CDR1 and CDR2: KGHSH, LQKENI. The CDR3 spans 12 residues. The CDR3 bases are TGTGCCAGCTCACCAGTCGACAGGGGGGCTTTCTTT. It specifies CASSPVDRGAFF.

The chain joins TRBV6-1 to TRBJ1-2; 11 nucleotides agree with TRBD1. The germline CDR1 and CDR2 sequences are MNHNS and SASEGT. The CDR3 contains 16 residues. With 2 bases clipped from V and 7 bases from J, the junction kept 9 bases outside the gene matches. The CDR3 here is CASSESLGQGAVGYTF. The CDR3 nucleotides are TGTGCCAGCAGTGAAAGTCTTGGACAGGGGGCGGTTGGCTACACCTTC.

The rearrangement links TRBV27 to TRBJ2-2; the match to TRBD2 covers 8 bases. V gave up 6 bases and J gave up 6 bases; unmatched junction bases: 6. Germline V lookup: CDR1 MNHEY, CDR2 SMNVEV (reference sequence). The CDR3 totals 14 residues. CDR3 in DNA: TGTGCCAGCAGGCCCAGCGGGAGTGCCGGGGAGCTGTTTTTT. It yields the protein CASRPSGSAGELFF.